This T cell receptor beta chain is from a study of graft-versus-host responses after intestinal transplantation. About the study: All recipients were transplanted with multivisceral, liver-intestinal, or isolated intestinal grafts. Study-wide points: Early after transplant, HvG declines were associated with peak levels of circulating GvH clones. Detected in recipient marrow were GvH clones, some of which were first observed in ileum or blood. Allografts of patients with graft-donor T cell macrochimerism showed high graft-versus-host to host-versus-graft clone ratios.

The table came from immunoSEQ multiplex PCR; TCRdb's copy has only in-frame clones and leaves some out. Of 35,000 to 40,000 clones in the sample, 83% were seen once. About this clone: As yet, its antigen is unknown.

The length of the CDR3 is 14 residues. Germline CDR1 reads SGHDT; CDR2 reads YYEEEE. Trimming took off 1 base at V and 1 base at J, with 8 bases between the two ends. This rearrangement joins TRBV5-6 to TRBJ2-5; unclear D gene. The source is a human patient who received an intestinal transplant, so some T cells may come from the graft donor. The sample in question was PBMCs, obtained about 160 weeks after transplant. In DNA, the CDR3 is TGTGCCAGCAGCTTGACACCCACCCAAGAGACCCAGTACTTC. This encodes CASSLTPTQETQYF.